These T cell receptor beta chains were read from a single sample in a study of blood T cell repertoires in COVID-19. Sequenced by immunoSEQ multiplex PCR; TCRdb stores in-frame clones only, minus some. The repertoire has some 50,000 clones, 70% to 85% of them found once; the top ten carry 13% to 15%. The sequenced material came from peripheral blood. These receptors all stem from a human donor in a cohort sampled during active COVID-19. The CDR3 runs from the conserved cysteine through the conserved F or W. D genes are given only for firm matches. Size is omitted from some rows. Given values are once, few, many or a class for expanded clones.

abundance: NA
d_gene: TRBD2
v_gene: TRBV5-1
j_gene: TRBJ2-7
CDR3aa: CASSLLTSGGTGLYEQYF
CDR3nt: TGCGCCAGCAGCTTGTTAACTAGCGGGGGGACGGGCCTCTACGAGCAGTACTTC

abundance: NA
d_gene: NA
v_gene: TRBV7-9
j_gene: TRBJ2-3
CDR3aa: CASSLGWLTGRADTQYF
CDR3nt: TGTGCCAGCAGCTTAGGATGGCTAACAGGGCGGGCAGATACGCAGTATTTT

abundance: NA
d_gene: TRBD1
v_gene: TRBV27
j_gene: TRBJ1-2
CDR3aa: CASSLSRGGGGYTF
CDR3nt: TGTGCCAGCAGTCTCTCTAGAGGGGGCGGTGGCTACACCTTC

abundance: few
d_gene: NA
v_gene: TRBV3-1/TRBV3-2
j_gene: TRBJ2-7
CDR3aa: CASSLLAGVSGEQYF
CDR3nt: TGTGCCAGCAGCCTCCTGGCAGGGGTTTCGGGGGAGCAGTACTTC

abundance: NA
d_gene: NA
v_gene: TRBV19
j_gene: TRBJ2-3
CDR3aa: CASRGPVGESADTQYF
CDR3nt: TGTGCCAGTAGAGGGCCTGTCGGGGAGAGTGCAGATACGCAGTATTTT

abundance: once
d_gene: NA
v_gene: TRBV7-9
j_gene: TRBJ2-6
CDR3aa: CASSLGRGYSGANVLTF
CDR3nt: TGTGCCAGCAGCTTGGGCAGGGGATACTCTGGGGCCAACGTCCTGACTTTC

abundance: NA
d_gene: NA
v_gene: TRBV19
j_gene: TRBJ2-7
CDR3aa: CASSIRSQGHEQYF
CDR3nt: TGTGCCAGTAGTATAAGAAGTCAGGGCCACGAGCAGTACTTC

abundance: NA
d_gene: TRBD2
v_gene: TRBV7-8
j_gene: TRBJ2-5
CDR3aa: CASSLDRLAGGETQYF
CDR3nt: TGTGCCAGCAGCTTAGATCGACTAGCGGGGGGAGAGACCCAGTACTTC

abundance: NA
d_gene: TRBD2
v_gene: TRBV6-2/TRBV6-3
j_gene: TRBJ2-7
CDR3aa: CASSYRSGDYSSYEQYF
CDR3nt: TGTGCCAGCAGTTACCGTTCGGGGGACTACAGCTCCTACGAGCAGTACTTC

abundance: NA
d_gene: NA
v_gene: TRBV5-1
j_gene: TRBJ2-1
CDR3aa: CASSPYSSDNEQFF
CDR3nt: TGCGCCAGCAGCCCCTATTCTTCTGACAATGAGCAGTTCTTC

abundance: NA
d_gene: NA
v_gene: TRBV30
j_gene: TRBJ2-5
CDR3aa: CAWGGQIETQYF
CDR3nt: TGTGCCTGGGGGGGGCAGATAGAGACCCAGTACTTC

abundance: NA
d_gene: TRBD2
v_gene: TRBV24-1
j_gene: TRBJ2-3
CDR3aa: CATSGPGVDSGGGTDTQYF
CDR3nt: TGTGCCACCAGTGGCCCTGGGGTTGATAGCGGGGGGGGAACAGATACGCAGTATTTT

abundance: once
d_gene: NA
v_gene: TRBV6-5
j_gene: TRBJ1-2
CDR3aa: CASSLRKAGGYTF
CDR3nt: TGTGCCAGCAGCCTTAGAAAGGCGGGTGGCTACACCTTC

abundance: NA
d_gene: NA
v_gene: TRBV2
j_gene: TRBJ1-5
CDR3aa: CASSRTASNQPQHF
CDR3nt: TGTGCCAGCAGTCGGACAGCTAGCAATCAGCCCCAGCATTTT

abundance: NA
d_gene: NA
v_gene: TRBV19
j_gene: TRBJ2-7
CDR3aa: CASSSARRGSSSYEQYF
CDR3nt: TGTGCCAGTAGTTCCGCCAGGCGGGGATCAAGCTCCTACGAGCAGTACTTC

abundance: many
d_gene: NA
v_gene: TRBV11-3
j_gene: TRBJ2-2
CDR3aa: CASSLGGGVAGELFF
CDR3nt: TGTGCCAGCAGCTTAGGTGGGGGCGTCGCCGGGGAGCTGTTTTTT

abundance: NA
d_gene: TRBD2
v_gene: TRBV27
j_gene: TRBJ2-1
CDR3aa: CASSLSILAGGRTSRYNEQFF
CDR3nt: TGTGCCAGCAGTTTATCAATCCTAGCGGGGGGCCGGACTTCCAGGTACAATGAGCAGTTCTTC

abundance: few
d_gene: NA
v_gene: TRBV24-1
j_gene: TRBJ1-3
CDR3aa: CATHRVGNTIYF
CDR3nt: TGTGCCACACACAGGGTTGGAAACACCATATATTTT

abundance: NA
d_gene: NA
v_gene: TRBV18
j_gene: TRBJ2-4
CDR3aa: CASSYRERDIQYF
CDR3nt: TGTGCCAGCTCATACAGGGAGAGAGACATTCAGTACTTC